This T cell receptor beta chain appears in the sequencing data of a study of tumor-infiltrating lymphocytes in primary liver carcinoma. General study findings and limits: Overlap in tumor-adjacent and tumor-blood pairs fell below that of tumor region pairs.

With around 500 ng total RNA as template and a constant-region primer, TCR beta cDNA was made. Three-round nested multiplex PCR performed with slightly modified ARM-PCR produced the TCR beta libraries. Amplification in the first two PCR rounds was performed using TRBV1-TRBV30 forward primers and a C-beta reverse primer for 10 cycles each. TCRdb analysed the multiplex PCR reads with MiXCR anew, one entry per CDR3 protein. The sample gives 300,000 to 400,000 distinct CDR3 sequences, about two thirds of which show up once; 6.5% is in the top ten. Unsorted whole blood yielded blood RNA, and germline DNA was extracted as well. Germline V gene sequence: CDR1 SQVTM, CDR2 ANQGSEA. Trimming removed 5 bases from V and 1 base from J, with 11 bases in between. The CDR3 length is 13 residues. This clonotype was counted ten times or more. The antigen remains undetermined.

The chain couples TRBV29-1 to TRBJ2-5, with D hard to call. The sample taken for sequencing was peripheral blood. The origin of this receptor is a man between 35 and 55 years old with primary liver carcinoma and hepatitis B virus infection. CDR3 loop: CSVRKHLQETQYF. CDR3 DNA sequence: TGCAGCGTTAGAAAGCACCTCCAAGAGACCCAGTACTTC.